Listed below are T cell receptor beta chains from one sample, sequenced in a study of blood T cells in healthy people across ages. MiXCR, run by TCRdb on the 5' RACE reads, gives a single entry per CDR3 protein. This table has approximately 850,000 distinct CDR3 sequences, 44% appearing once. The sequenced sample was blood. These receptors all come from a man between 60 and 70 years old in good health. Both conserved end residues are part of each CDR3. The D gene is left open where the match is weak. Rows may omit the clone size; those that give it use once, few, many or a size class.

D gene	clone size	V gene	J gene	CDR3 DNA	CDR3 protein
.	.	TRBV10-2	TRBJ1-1	TGCGCCAGCAGTGAAACAGGGACGAACACTGGAGCTTTCTTT	CASSETGTNTGAFF
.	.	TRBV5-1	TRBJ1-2	TGCGCCAGCAGCCCCGGAGGTGGCAGGGGATCGTGGGGCTACACCTTC	CASSPGGGRGSWGYTF
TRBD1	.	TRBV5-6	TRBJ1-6	TGTGCCAGCAGCACATCCGGGACAGGGGTTTCACCCCTCCACTTT	CASSTSGTGVSPLHF
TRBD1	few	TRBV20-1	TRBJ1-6	TGCAGTGCTAAGACTACAGGGGTGAGCTCCTATAATTCACCCCTCCACTTT	CSAKTTGVSSYNSPLHF
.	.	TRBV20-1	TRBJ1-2	TGCAGTGCAGGACAGCGCGATGGCTACACCTTC	CSAGQRDGYTF
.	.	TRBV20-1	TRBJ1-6	TGCAGTGCCTCCCCCGACACCGGGGGCTCACCCCTCCACTTT	CSASPDTGGSPLHF
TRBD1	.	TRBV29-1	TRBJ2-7	TGCAGCGTTGTGCGACAGGGGGCAACCGAGCAGTACTTC	CSVVRQGATEQYF
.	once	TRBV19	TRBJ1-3	.	CASSGYFGDTIYF
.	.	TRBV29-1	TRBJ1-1	TGCAGCGTTGATTTGGGAGGCAGGAACACTGAAGCTTTCTTT	CSVDLGGRNTEAFF
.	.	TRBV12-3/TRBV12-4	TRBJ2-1	TGTGCCAGCAGTCTAGACTACTACTCCTACAATGAGCAGTTCTTC	CASSLDYYSYNEQFF
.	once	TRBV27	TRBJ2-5	TGTGCCAGCAGTTTATTCGCTAGGAAGACGAACATTCACACGCGGGAGACCCAGTACTTC	CASSLFARKTNIHTRETQYF
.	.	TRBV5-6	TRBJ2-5	TGTGCCAGCAGCGTTTATCGGGGAGCCAATGAGCAGTACTTC	CASSVYRGANEQYF
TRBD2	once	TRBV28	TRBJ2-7	TGTGCCAGCCCCCCAGCGGGGGTTCTATCCTACGAGCAGTACTTC	CASPPAGVLSYEQYF
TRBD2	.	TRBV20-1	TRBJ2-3	TGCAGCGCCGGGACTAGCTTCCATTATACGCAGTATTTT	CSAGTSFHYTQYF
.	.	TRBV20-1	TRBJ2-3	TGCAGTGCTAGTAGGGGACACCTCACAGATACGCAGTATTTT	CSASRGHLTDTQYF